These 7 T cell receptor beta chains originate from one sample sequenced in a study of patients and donors after allogeneic stem cell transplantation. TCRdb itself ran the RT-PCR reads through MiXCR, one entry per CDR3 protein. The data show 25,000 to 35,000 distinct CDR3 sequences, approximately 6.2% seen once. The sample consisted of blood, either unsorted or a sorted T cell fraction (not recorded which). These receptors originate from a human donor who was either an allogeneic HSCT recipient or a stem cell or donor lymphocyte infusion donor (not recorded which). It is not recorded whose cells these are; they may come from a transplant donor.

Ten or more counts support this clonotype. The V and J genes are TRBV7-9 and TRBJ1-1; D remains unclear. This CDR3 contains 15 residues. The germline CDR1 and CDR2 sequences are SEHNR and FQNEAQ (reference sequence). The ends were cut back, 3 bases at V and 1 base at J, with 12 bases in the middle. The CDR3 DNA is TGTGCCAGCAGCTTCCCGGACCGTTCGAACACTGAAGCTTTCTTT. Translation gives CASSFPDRSNTEAFF.

This clonotype was detected many times. This chain uses TRBV20-1 with TRBJ1-1; weak D call: TRBD1 (5 bases). Germline values: CDR1 DFQATT, CDR2 SNEGSKA (reference sequence). This CDR3 is 11 amino acids long. The ends were cut back, 5 bases at V and 6 bases at J, with 10 bases in the middle. In DNA, the CDR3 is TGCAGTGCTCCCGGGGCGTCTGAAGCTTTCTTT. This encodes CSAPGASEAFF.

This clonotype was observed at least ten times. The chain carries TRBV12-5 and TRBJ1-5; TRBD1 aligns across 7 bases. Looked up from germline, CDR1 is LGHNT and CDR2 is FRNRAP. V was clipped by 0 bases and J by 1 base; unmatched bases: 6. This CDR3 is built from 17 residues. The chain's CDR3 is CASGLVYSQGSNQPQHF. CDR3 sequence (DNA): TGTGCTAGTGGTTTGGTATATTCACAGGGGAGCAATCAGCCCCAGCATTTT.

As regards this clonotype: At one of its ends the junction is not consistent with the germline gene, which may arise from a read error. The rearrangement uses TRBV3-1 and TRBJ2-3; a weak D match, TRBD2 (5 bases). The CDR3 runs 14 residues. In germline, CDR1 is LGHDT, CDR2 YNNKEL (reference sequence). CDR3 DNA: TGTGCCAGCAGCAAAGAGGGCGGGCCCGATACGCAGTATTTT. Its protein product is CASSKEGGPDTQYF.

This clonotype was recorded at least ten times. This rearrangement joins TRBV12-3 or TRBV12-4 to TRBJ1-2; TRBD1 might be the D (5 bases). The CDR3 has 15 amino acids. Trimming stripped 4 bases from V and 4 bases from J, with 16 bases between. The CDR3 DNA sequence: TGTGCCAGCAGTTCCGCAGCCGGGACGAGCTATGGCTACACCTTC. Amino acids: CASSSAAGTSYGYTF.

This clonotype appeared many times. For the CDR3, the DNA is TGCGCCAGCAGCCCACAGGGGTGGGAGACCCAGTACTTC. Encoded protein: CASSPQGWETQYF. This sequence joins TRBV5-1 and TRBJ2-5; 7 bases map to TRBD1. The CDR3 is 13 amino acids. In germline, CDR1 is SGHRS, CDR2 YFSETQ. V trimming: 4 bases; J trimming: 5 bases; junction bases outside the gene matches: 5.

This clonotype was found many times. This chain connects TRBV12-3 or TRBV12-4 to TRBJ2-2; 10 nucleotides agree with TRBD2. The CDR3 is made up of 14 amino acids. Germline trimming cut 7 bases from V and 3 bases from J; bases unmatched to any gene: 2. CDR3 DNA: TGTGCCAGCACTAGCGGGGGAGACACCGGGGAGCTGTTTTTT. Protein sequence: CASTSGGDTGELFF.